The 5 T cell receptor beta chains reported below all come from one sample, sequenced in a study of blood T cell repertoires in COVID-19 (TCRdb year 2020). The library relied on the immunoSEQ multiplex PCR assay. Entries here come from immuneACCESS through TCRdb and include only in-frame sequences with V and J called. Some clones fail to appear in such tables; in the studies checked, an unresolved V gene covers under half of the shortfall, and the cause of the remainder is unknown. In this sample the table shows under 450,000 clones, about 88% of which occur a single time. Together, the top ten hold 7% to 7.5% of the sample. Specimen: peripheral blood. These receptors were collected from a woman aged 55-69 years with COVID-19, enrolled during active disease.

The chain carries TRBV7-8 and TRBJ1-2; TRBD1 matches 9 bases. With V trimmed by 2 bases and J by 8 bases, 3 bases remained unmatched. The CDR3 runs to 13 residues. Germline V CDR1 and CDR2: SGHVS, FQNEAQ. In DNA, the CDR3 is TGTGCCAGCAGCTTAAAACAGGGGGCCGGCTACACCTTC. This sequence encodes CASSLKQGAGYTF.

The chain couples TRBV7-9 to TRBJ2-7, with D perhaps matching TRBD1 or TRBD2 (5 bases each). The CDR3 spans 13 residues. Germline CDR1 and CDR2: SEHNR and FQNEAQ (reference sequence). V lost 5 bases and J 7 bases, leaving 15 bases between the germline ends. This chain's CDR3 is CASSRGPQGEQYF. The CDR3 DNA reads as TGTGCCAGCAGCAGGGGACCCCAGGGAGAGCAGTACTTC.

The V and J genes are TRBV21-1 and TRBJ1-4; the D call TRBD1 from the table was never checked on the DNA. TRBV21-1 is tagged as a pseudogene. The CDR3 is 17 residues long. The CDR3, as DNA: TGTGCCAGCAGCAGGCACAGGGAAAAGTCAACTAATGAAAAACTGTTTTTT. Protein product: CASSRHREKSTNEKLFF.

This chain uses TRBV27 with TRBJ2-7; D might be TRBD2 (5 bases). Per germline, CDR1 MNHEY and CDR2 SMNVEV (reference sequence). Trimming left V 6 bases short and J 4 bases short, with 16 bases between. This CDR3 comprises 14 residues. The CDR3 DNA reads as TGTGCCAGCAGCCCGGGCCAAAGGAGGTACGAGCAGTACTTC. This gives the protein CASSPGQRRYEQYF.

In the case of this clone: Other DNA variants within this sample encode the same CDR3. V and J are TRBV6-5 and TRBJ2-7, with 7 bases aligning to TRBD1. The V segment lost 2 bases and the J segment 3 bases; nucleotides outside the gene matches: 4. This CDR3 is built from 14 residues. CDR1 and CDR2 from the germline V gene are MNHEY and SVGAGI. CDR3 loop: CASSYRTGVYEQYF. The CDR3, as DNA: TGTGCCAGCAGTTACCGCACAGGGGTCTACGAGCAGTACTTC.